The present T cell receptor (beta chain) was sequenced within a study of OX40 agonist ivuxolimab in advanced cancers. Study-level background: Ivuxolimab, an agonistic anti-OX40 (CD134) antibody, was given to patients.

Method: immunoSEQ multiplex PCR; TCRdb's copy keeps in-frame clones and lacks some. The table lists some 100,000 clones, 85% to 90% of them singletons, with less than 2% in the top ten. The CDR3 is 12 residues long. Germline CDR1 is WSHSY and CDR2 is SAAADI. V lost 5 bases to trimming and J lost 5 bases, with 9 bases between them. The TCR originated in an adult with an advanced solid tumor such as melanoma, head and neck, liver or kidney cancer. The input for sequencing was CD4+ or CD8+ T cells sorted from blood, taken in a trial of the OX40 agonist ivuxolimab. The chain combines TRBV10-2 with TRBJ1-1, with D perhaps matching TRBD1 (5 bases). The CDR3 coding sequence is TGCGCCAGCAGTCCCGGGGGGACTGAAGCTTTCTTT. This gives the protein CASSPGGTEAFF.